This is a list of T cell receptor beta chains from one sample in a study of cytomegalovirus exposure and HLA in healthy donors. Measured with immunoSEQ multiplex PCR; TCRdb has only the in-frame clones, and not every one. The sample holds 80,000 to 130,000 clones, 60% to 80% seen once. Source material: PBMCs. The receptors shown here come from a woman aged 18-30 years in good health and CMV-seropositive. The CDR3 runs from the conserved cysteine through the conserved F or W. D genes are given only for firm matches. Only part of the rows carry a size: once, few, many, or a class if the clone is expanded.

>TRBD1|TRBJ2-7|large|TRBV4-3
TGCGCCAGCAGCCAAGACGGGACAGAGAACTACGAGCAGTACTTC
CASSQDGTENYEQYF
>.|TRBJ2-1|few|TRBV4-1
TGCGCCAGCAGCCAAGATCGAACGGGAGAGTACAATGAGCAGTTCTTC
CASSQDRTGEYNEQFF
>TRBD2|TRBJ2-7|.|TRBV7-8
TGTGCCAGCAGCTTAGGGCTAGCGGGAGGCTCCTACGAGCAGTACTTC
CASSLGLAGGSYEQYF
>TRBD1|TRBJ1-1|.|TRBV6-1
TGTGCCCTAAGACAGGGGAGTTACACTGAAGCTTTCTTT
CALRQGSYTEAFF
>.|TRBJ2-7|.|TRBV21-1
TGTGCCAGCAGCCCTTCCGGTTCGGGACAGGGGGCCTACGAGCAGTACTTC
CASSPSGSGQGAYEQYF
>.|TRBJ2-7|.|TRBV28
TGTGCCAGCAGTTCGTTCGCCCGACGGGAAGTATCGTACGAGCAGTACTTC
CASSSFARREVSYEQYF
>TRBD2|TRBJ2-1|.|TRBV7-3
TGTGCCAGCAGCTCCTCTCAGGGAGGGCCTGACAATGAGCAGTTCTTC
CASSSSQGGPDNEQFF
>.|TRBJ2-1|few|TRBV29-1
TGCAGCGTTGAACGGGGGGCAAATGAGCAGTTCTTC
CSVERGANEQFF
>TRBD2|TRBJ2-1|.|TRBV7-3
TGTGCCAGCAGCAAGCCGGGACTAGCGGGTTACAATGAGCAGTTCTTC
CASSKPGLAGYNEQFF
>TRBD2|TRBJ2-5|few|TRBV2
TGTGCCAGCAGTGCTAGCGGGAGGGAAGAGACCCAGTACTTC
CASSASGREETQYF
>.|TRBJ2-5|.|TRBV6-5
TGTGCCAGCAGTGAGAGAGAGACCCAGTACTTC
CASSERETQYF
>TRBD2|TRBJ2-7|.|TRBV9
TGTGCCAGCAGCGTAGGAGGGTCGGGAGGGGGAGCCGAGCAGTACTTC
CASSVGGSGGGAEQYF
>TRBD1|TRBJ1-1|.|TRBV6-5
TGTGCCAGCATTCCGACAGGGATGAACACTGAAGCTTTCTTT
CASIPTGMNTEAFF
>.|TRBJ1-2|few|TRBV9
TGTGCCAGCAGCGCAGGGTTTAACTATGGCTACACCTTC
CASSAGFNYGYTF
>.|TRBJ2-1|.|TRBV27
TGTGCCAGCAGTTTATCGATCAGGAATGAGCAGTTCTTC
CASSLSIRNEQFF
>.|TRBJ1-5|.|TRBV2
TGTGCCAGCATCGGGGATAGCCATAGCAATCAGCCCCAGCATTTT
CASIGDSHSNQPQHF
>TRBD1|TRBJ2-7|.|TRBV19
TGTGCCAGTAGTATTGGGGGACAGGGGTTCGACGAGCAGTACTTC
CASSIGGQGFDEQYF
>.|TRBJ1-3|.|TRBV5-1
TGCGCCAGCAGCTTGACGCCCACCCGGGGCTCTGGAAACACCATATATTTT
CASSLTPTRGSGNTIYF
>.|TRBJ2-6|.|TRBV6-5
TGTGCCAGCAGTTACCGAATCGCGTCTGGGGCCAACGTCCTGACTTTC
CASSYRIASGANVLTF
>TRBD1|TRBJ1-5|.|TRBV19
TGTGCCAGTAGAAACTACAGGGGGCTACAAGAGGATCAGCCCCAGCATTTT
CASRNYRGLQEDQPQHF
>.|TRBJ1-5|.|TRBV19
TGTGCCAGTAGTCCCTGGATGAGTAGGGAGGATAATCAGCCCCAGCATTTT
CASSPWMSREDNQPQHF
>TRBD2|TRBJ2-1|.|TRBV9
TGTGCCAGCAGCGCCCTAACCCTTAGCGGGAGGGCCGAGAATGAGCAGTTCTTC
CASSALTLSGRAENEQFF
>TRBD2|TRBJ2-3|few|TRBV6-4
TGTGCCAGCAGCCCACTAGCGGGCCTACACACAGATACGCAGTATTTT
CASSPLAGLHTDTQYF
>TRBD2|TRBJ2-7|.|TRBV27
TGTGCCAGCAGTTTGGGGGGGGGCTACGAGCAGTACTTC
CASSLGGGYEQYF
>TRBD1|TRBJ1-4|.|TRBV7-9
TGTGCCAGCAGCTCGGGACAGCTAACTAATGAAAAACTGTTTTTT
CASSSGQLTNEKLFF
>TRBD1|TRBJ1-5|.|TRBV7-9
TGTGCCAGCAGCCCTACAGGGGGTGATCAGCCCCAGCATTTT
CASSPTGGDQPQHF
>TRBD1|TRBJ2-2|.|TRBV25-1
TGTGCCAGCAGTTCTCCCGGGACAGCAAACACCGGGGAGCTGTTTTTT
CASSSPGTANTGELFF
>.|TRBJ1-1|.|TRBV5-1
TGCGCCAGCAGCTTGGCCCGGGGGATGAACACTGAAGCTTTCTTT
CASSLARGMNTEAFF